This T cell receptor (beta chain) was documented in a study of molecular identifiers for immune sequencing clone quantification. Overall study findings and caveats: Clone sizes that are highly expanded could be underestimated when identical TCR molecules share a barcode.

This clonotype was counted at least ten times. Its antigen remains unidentified. One entry per CDR3 protein results from TCRdb running MiXCR on the PCR reads. The sample contains 550,000 to 750,000 distinct CDR3 sequences, approximately 20% of which appear only once. Trimming cost V 2 bases and J 8 bases; bases outside gene matches: 4. The germline gives CDR1 MNHEY, CDR2 SVGEGT. The CDR3 has 14 residues. The sample comprised naive CD8+ T cells from blood, with Jurkat cell RNA spiked in. Documented subset: FACS-sorted CD8+CD4-CCR7+CD45RA+ naive T cells. This sequence originates from a human donor in good health. Some libraries in this study had Jurkat cell RNA spiked in. The chain has TRBV6-2 or TRBV6-3 and TRBJ1-2; TRBD1 matches 11 bases. CDR3 sequence reads: CASSYRDRGEGYTF. CDR3 bases: TGTGCCAGCAGTTACCGGGACAGGGGGGAAGGCTACACCTTC.